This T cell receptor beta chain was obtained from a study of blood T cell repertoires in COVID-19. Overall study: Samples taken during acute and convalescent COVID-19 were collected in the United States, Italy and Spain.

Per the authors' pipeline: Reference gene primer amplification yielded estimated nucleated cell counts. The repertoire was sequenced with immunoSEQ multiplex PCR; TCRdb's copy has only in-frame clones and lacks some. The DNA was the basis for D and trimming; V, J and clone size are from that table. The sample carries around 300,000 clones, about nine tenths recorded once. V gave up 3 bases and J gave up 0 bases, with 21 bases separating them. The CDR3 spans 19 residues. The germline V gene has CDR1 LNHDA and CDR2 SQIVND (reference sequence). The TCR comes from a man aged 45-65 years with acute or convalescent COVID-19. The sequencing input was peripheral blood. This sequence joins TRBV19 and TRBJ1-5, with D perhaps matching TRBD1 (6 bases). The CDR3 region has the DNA TGTGCCAGTAGTATCGGGTCGGTCAGGGGCTACCTTAGCAATCAGCCCCAGCATTTT. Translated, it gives CASSIGSVRGYLSNQPQHF.